The 27 T cell receptor beta chains below were found in one sample sequenced in a study of shared clonotypes between healthy human individuals. Data came from immunoSEQ multiplex PCR; TCRdb stores just in-frame clones and leaves some out. This table has 450,000 to 650,000 clones, around 78% appearing once. The sample taken for sequencing was PBMCs. These TCRs come from a middle-aged woman in good health. Some clones in this sample may be carry-over from other donors' samples.

The rearrangement links TRBV2 to TRBJ2-3; TRBD1 or TRBD2 may be the D gene (5 bases each). Trimming took off 5 bases at V and 4 bases at J, with 16 bases between the two ends. Germline V CDR1 and CDR2: SNHLY, FYNNEI. The CDR3 is made up of 15 amino acids. The CDR3 is CASSPRDPGSDTQYF. The CDR3 coding sequence is TGTGCCAGCAGTCCACGGGACCCAGGGTCAGATACGCAGTATTTT.

This clone occurred once. J is TRBJ2-5 and V is TRBV6-5, with D uncertain. This CDR3 region has 14 residues. CDR1 and CDR2 from the germline V gene are MNHEY and SVGAGI. V lost 7 bases, J lost 1 base, and 13 bases lay in between. The DNA of the CDR3 is TGTGCCAGCACTCCGGCCCGGTCCCAAGAGACCCAGTACTTC. It is translated as CASTPARSQETQYF.

This clone was detected many times. The rearrangement uses TRBV19 and TRBJ2-7; D is possibly TRBD2 (5 bases). Per germline, CDR1 LNHDA and CDR2 SQIVND (reference sequence). This CDR3 has 15 residues. V lost 5 bases to trimming and J lost 6 bases, with 20 bases between them. CDR3 sequence reads: CASSLPLARRSEQYF. As DNA, the CDR3 is TGTGCCAGTAGTTTACCCCTAGCTCGGAGGAGCGAGCAGTACTTC.

The chain uses TRBV11-3 and TRBJ2-5; 8 bases are a match to TRBD1. The end of the DNA aligns better with TRBJ2-7, so the J call may be wrong. Germline V gives CDR1 SGHNT, CDR2 YENEEA. CDR3 length: 16 residues. The CDR3 DNA reads as TGTGCCAGCAGCATCAGGGGGGACAGGATCCCCTACGAGCAGTACTTC. Its protein is CASSIRGDRIPYEQYF.

The chain uses TRBV7-6 and TRBJ2-1; D possibly corresponds to TRBD2 (5 bases). CDR1 SGHVS and CDR2 FNYEAQ come from the germline V gene. V was clipped by 5 bases and J by 8 bases, with 22 bases between them. The CDR3 contains 16 residues. The chain's CDR3 is CASSPLTGSPSDEQFF. CDR3 DNA: TGTGCCAGCAGCCCCCTCACGGGGTCCCCCAGCGATGAGCAGTTCTTC.

This chain connects TRBV7-8 to TRBJ1-3; D is unresolved. Germline CDR1 and CDR2: SGHVS and FQNEAQ. V shed 1 base and J shed 8 bases, with 15 bases lying between them. CDR3 length equals 15 residues. The CDR3 DNA sequence: TGTGCCAGCAGCTTAGGGACTACATGGCCGGACACCATATATTTT. It is translated as CASSLGTTWPDTIYF.

V gene TRBV6-5 combines with J gene TRBJ1-4; D remains ambiguous. Germline V gene lookup returns CDR1 MNHEY and CDR2 SVGAGI. Trimming removed 0 bases from V and 8 bases from J, with 10 bases in between. The CDR3 extends over 14 amino acids. CDR3 nucleotide sequence: TGTGCCAGCAGTTACTCGTTGTCGGGGGAAAAACTGTTTTTT. It specifies CASSYSLSGEKLFF.

This clone was seen only once. The V and J genes are TRBV6-5 and TRBJ2-2, with a possible D match to TRBD1 (5 bases). Between the trimmed V and J ends, which lost 2 bases and 6 bases, there was a span of 10 bases. Germline CDR1 MNHEY, CDR2 SVGAGI. The CDR3 sequence is 14 residues long. CDR3 loop: CASSYRTGAGELFF. CDR3 coding DNA: TGTGCCAGCAGTTACCGTACAGGAGCCGGGGAGCTGTTTTTT.

The V and J genes are TRBV18 and TRBJ2-3; 12 positions agree with TRBD2. The CDR3 extends over 16 amino acids. V lost 4 bases, J lost 6 bases, and 8 bases stayed unmatched. The V gene's germline CDR1 is KGHSH and CDR2 LQKENI. The CDR3 loop reads CASSRGLAGGPDTQYF. In DNA, the CDR3 is TGTGCCAGCTCACGAGGGCTAGCGGGAGGGCCCGATACGCAGTATTTT. Using reference TRBV18 and TRBJ2-3 for the parts outside the CDR3, the full variable domain is NAGVMQNPRHLVRRRGQEARLRCSPMKGHSHVYWYRQLPEEGLKFMVYLQKENIIDESGMPKERFSAEFPKEGPSILRIQQVVRGDSAAYFCASSRGLAGGPDTQYFGPGTRLTVL.

This chain links TRBV2 with TRBJ1-4; possible D gene TRBD1, 5 bases. Between the trimmed V and J ends, which lost 5 bases and 7 bases, there was a span of 14 bases. This CDR3 region has 14 residues. In germline, CDR1 is SNHLY, CDR2 FYNNEI. CDR3 sequence reads: CASSPLGAGEKLFF. The CDR3 nucleotides are TGTGCCAGCAGTCCACTAGGGGCAGGTGAAAAACTGTTTTTT. Complete variable domain (other parts from reference TRBV2 and TRBJ1-4): EPEVTQTPSHQVTQMGQEVILRCVPISNHLYFYWYRQILGQKVEFLVSFYNNEISEKSEIFDDQFSVERPDGSNFTLKIRSTKLEDSAMYFCASSPLGAGEKLFFGSGTQLSVL.

J is TRBJ1-5 and V is TRBV28; D is perhaps TRBD1 (5 bases). V shed 6 bases and J shed 1 base, with 13 bases lying between them. The CDR3 length is 15 residues. Germline V lookup: CDR1 MDHEN, CDR2 SYDVKM. Written as DNA, the CDR3 is TGTGCCAGCAGCCCGACGGGGCGAAGCAATCAGCCCCAGCATTTT. It yields the protein CASSPTGRSNQPQHF.

This clone appeared a few times. V gene TRBV18 combines with J gene TRBJ1-1, with a weak D call TRBD1 (6 bases). V lost 2 bases, J lost 2 bases, and 12 bases lay in between. The germline gives CDR1 KGHSH, CDR2 LQKENI. CDR3 length equals 15 residues. CDR3 loop: CASSPFGGRNTEAFF. CDR3 in DNA: TGTGCCAGCTCACCATTCGGGGGCCGAAACACTGAAGCTTTCTTT. The full variable domain, in which reference TRBV18 and TRBJ1-1 provide the parts outside the CDR3, is NAGVMQNPRHLVRRRGQEARLRCSPMKGHSHVYWYRQLPEEGLKFMVYLQKENIIDESGMPKERFSAEFPKEGPSILRIQQVVRGDSAAYFCASSPFGGRNTEAFFGQGTRLTVV.

This clone has only a few counts. The V and J genes are TRBV7-3 and TRBJ2-5; TRBD2 aligns across 10 bases. CDR1 is SGHTA and CDR2 is FQGTGA in the germline V gene. The CDR3 consists of 15 residues. Trimming removed 2 bases from V and 9 bases from J; junction bases left unmatched: 9. CDR3 sequence: CASSLYGTSASSQYF. In nucleotides, the CDR3 is TGTGCCAGCAGCTTATACGGGACTAGCGCGAGCTCCCAGTACTTC.

The V and J genes are TRBV30 and TRBJ1-6, with D possibly TRBD1 on 5 matching bases. Trimming left V 2 bases short and J 0 bases short, with 11 bases between. In germline, CDR1 is GTSNPN, CDR2 SVGIG (reference sequence). This CDR3 is built from 16 residues. The CDR3 spells CAWSLKGSSYNSPLHF. The CDR3, as DNA: TGTGCCTGGAGTCTAAAGGGGAGCTCCTATAATTCACCCCTCCACTTT.

The V and J genes are TRBV27 and TRBJ2-1; no clear D. The CDR3 is 19 residues long. The V gene lost 2 bases and the J gene lost 0 bases, with 20 bases spanning the gap. Germline V gene lookup returns CDR1 MNHEY and CDR2 SMNVEV (reference sequence). DNA of the CDR3: TGTGCCAGCAGTTTAATACCGTATTACGATCCCTACTCCTACAATGAGCAGTTCTTC. It yields the protein CASSLIPYYDPYSYNEQFF.

Details on this clone: This may be a read error, as it is one base from a much larger clone. This rearrangement joins TRBV30 to TRBJ1-1; D remains ambiguous. CDR3 length: 14 amino acids. V lost 4 bases and J 1 base, leaving 13 bases between the germline ends. CDR1 and CDR2 (germline): GTSNPN, SVGIG (reference sequence). CDR3: CAWKARHRNTEAFF. In nucleotides, the CDR3 is TGTGCCTGGAAAGCGCGACATAGGAACACTGAAGCTTTCTTT. The entire variable domain, with the rest obtained from reference TRBV30 and TRBJ1-1, is as follows: SQTIHQWPATLVQPVGSPLSLECTVEGTSNPNLYWYRQAAGRGLQLLFYSVGIGQISSEVPQNLSASRPQDRQFILSSKKLLLSDSGFYLCAWKARHRNTEAFFGQGTRLTVV.

V usage is TRBV28 and J usage is TRBJ1-5; 12 nucleotides agree with TRBD1. The germline V gene encodes CDR1 MDHEN and CDR2 SYDVKM. This CDR3 has 16 amino acids. V dropped 7 bases and J dropped 6; count of bases not matched to a gene: 10. This CDR3 is CASNPLGTGGRQPQHF. The CDR3 DNA is TGTGCCAGCAACCCCCTTGGGACAGGGGGCCGTCAGCCCCAGCATTTT.

This clone was counted at least ten times. Additional DNA sequences in this sample encode the identical CDR3. This chain uses TRBV7-2 with TRBJ2-7, with 13 bases matching TRBD2. This CDR3 region has 16 residues. The V gene end was trimmed by 4 bases and the J gene end by 3 bases; junction bases not matched to a gene: 6. The V gene's germline CDR1 is SGHTA and CDR2 FQGNSA. The CDR3, as DNA: TGTGCCAGCAGCTCCGATCGACTAGCGGGGGGCTACGAGCAGTACTTC. Its translation is CASSSDRLAGGYEQYF.

This chain connects TRBV28 to TRBJ2-3; 7 bases match TRBD1. The CDR3 is 13 residues long. J was trimmed by 3 bases and V by 4 bases; bases with no gene match: 1. The germline V gene has CDR1 MDHEN and CDR2 SYDVKM. DNA for the CDR3: TGTGCCAGCAGTTACAGGGGAACAGATACGCAGTATTTT. It translates to CASSYRGTDTQYF. Supplemented by reference TRBV28 and TRBJ2-3, the full variable domain reads DVKVTQSSRYLVKRTGEKVFLECVQDMDHENMFWYRQDPGLGLRLIYFSYDVKMKEKGDIPEGYSVSREKKERFSLILESASTNQTSMYLCASSYRGTDTQYFGPGTRLTVL.

This clone was counted a few times. This may come from a read error, since a much larger clone is one base off. This specimen includes other DNA sequences encoding the same CDR3. This chain connects TRBV5-4 to TRBJ1-1, with D possibly TRBD1 on 6 matching bases. Germline CDR1 and CDR2: SGHNT and YYREEE (reference sequence). Trimming left V 4 bases short and J 7 bases short, with 8 bases between. The length of the CDR3 is 11 residues. Written as DNA, the CDR3 is TGTGCCAGCAGCCTACAGGGTGAAGCTTTCTTT. This encodes CASSLQGEAFF.

Points on this clone: The same CDR3 can be traced to other DNA sequences in this sample. The chain employs TRBV28 and TRBJ1-4, with a tentative D call TRBD1 (5 bases). Germline values: CDR1 MDHEN, CDR2 SYDVKM. V was cut by 5 bases and J by 3 bases, with 10 bases left in between. This CDR3 has 14 residues. CDR3 sequence (DNA): TGTGCCAGCAGTCCGGGGGGTTCTAATGAAAAACTGTTTTTT. Translated, it gives CASSPGGSNEKLFF.

The J gene is TRBJ1-5, the V gene TRBV19; the D gene is possibly TRBD1 (5 bases). This CDR3 is 15 amino acids long. The V end was cut by 3 bases, the J end by 8 bases, with 17 bases between. Looked up from germline, CDR1 is LNHDA and CDR2 is SQIVND (reference sequence). The CDR3 spells CASSIGGEVGKPQHF. CDR3 sequence (DNA): TGTGCCAGTAGTATCGGGGGGGAAGTAGGAAAGCCCCAGCATTTT.

The DNA of the CDR3 is TGTGCCAGCAGTTTATGGTCTAGTAGTGACAATGAGCAGTTCTTC. Translated: CASSLWSSSDNEQFF. The V gene is TRBV28, the J gene TRBJ2-1; D uncertain. V dropped 0 bases and J dropped 5 bases, with 11 bases sitting between them. This CDR3 is 15 amino acids long. Germline V lookup: CDR1 MDHEN, CDR2 SYDVKM.

The genes are TRBV10-3 and TRBJ2-5, with TRBD1 matching 8 bases. Trimming removed 6 bases from V and 4 bases from J; junction bases left unmatched: 7. Germline V gives CDR1 ENHRY, CDR2 SYGVKD. CDR3 length: 14 residues. CDR3 coding DNA: TGTGCCATCAGGGACCCAGGGGGCCCAGAGACCCAGTACTTC. It specifies CAIRDPGGPETQYF.

The chain uses TRBV29-1 and TRBJ1-5; 8 bases line up with TRBD1. Germline lookup yields CDR1 SQVTM and CDR2 ANQGSEA. Unmatched junction bases numbered 3, after V lost 6 bases and J lost 2 bases. The CDR3 spans 13 residues. The CDR3 reads CSVKTGGNQPQHF. CDR3 DNA sequence: TGCAGCGTAAAGACAGGGGGCAATCAGCCCCAGCATTTT.

Many counts were recorded for this clone. CDR3: CASSLGDGAYEQYF. In nucleotides, the CDR3 is TGTGCCAGCAGCTTAGGGGACGGAGCCTACGAGCAGTACTTC. This chain joins TRBV5-4 and TRBJ2-7; the D call may be TRBD1 or TRBD2 (5 bases each). The V gene lost 2 bases and the J gene lost 2 bases, with 11 bases spanning the gap. In germline, CDR1 is SGHNT, CDR2 YYREEE (reference sequence). The CDR3 is 14 amino acids.

V is TRBV4-3 and J is TRBJ1-2; unclear D gene. The length of the CDR3 is 14 residues. Trimming removed 4 bases from V and 0 bases from J, with 9 bases in between. Germline CDR1 is LGHNA and CDR2 is YSLEER. The CDR3 DNA is TGCGCCAGCAGCCCCCAACTTACTAACTATGGCTACACCTTC. It translates to CASSPQLTNYGYTF.